These 13 T cell receptor beta chains share one sample of origin, sequenced in a study of shared clonotypes between healthy human individuals. Measured with immunoSEQ multiplex PCR; TCRdb has only the in-frame clones, and not every one. The repertoire has about 600,000 clones, roughly four fifths of them found once; the top ten carry around 12%. Sequencing input: PBMCs. The receptors shown here come from a woman in her forties in good health. Some clones in this sample may be carry-over from other donors' samples.

The chain has TRBV2 and TRBJ2-2, with 8 bases fitting TRBD2. Germline trimming cut 3 bases from V and 1 base from J; bases unmatched to any gene: 4. The V gene's germline CDR1 is SNHLY and CDR2 FYNNEI. This CDR3 has 16 residues. In DNA form, the CDR3 reads TGTGCCAGCAGTGATCAGGCGGGAGGGAACACCGGGGAGCTGTTTTTT. Translating gives CASSDQAGGNTGELFF.

The chain employs TRBV9 and TRBJ2-1, with D tentatively TRBD1 (5 bases). The CDR3 runs to 14 residues. With 2 bases removed from V and 2 bases from J, the gap between germline ends came to 8 bases. Germline CDR1 and CDR2: SGDLS and YYNGEE. The CDR3: CASSVLDTYNEQFF. CDR3 DNA: TGTGCCAGCAGCGTCTTGGACACCTACAATGAGCAGTTCTTC.

The chain carries TRBV2 and TRBJ2-2, with 8 bases fitting TRBD1. The junction had 2 bases not matched to a gene; V was cut back by 5 bases and J by 0 bases. Germline-derived CDR1 and CDR2 are SNHLY and FYNNEI. The CDR3 sequence is 15 residues long. The CDR3 loop reads CASSQQGANTGELFF. The CDR3 region has the DNA TGTGCCAGCAGTCAACAGGGGGCGAACACCGGGGAGCTGTTTTTT.

This chain links TRBV4-1 with TRBJ2-5, with 9 bases fitting TRBD2. CDR1 and CDR2 (germline): MGHRA, YSYEKL. V was pared by 1 base and J by 4 bases, with 10 bases of the junction left unmatched. The CDR3 has 17 residues. CDR3 loop: CASSQGTSAAGGETQYF. For the CDR3, the DNA is TGCGCCAGCAGCCAAGGGACTAGCGCGGCAGGAGGAGAGACCCAGTACTTC.

Remarks on this clone: Additional DNA sequences in this sample encode the identical CDR3. V gene TRBV19 combines with J gene TRBJ1-1; D is perhaps TRBD1 (5 bases). Germline V gene sequence: CDR1 LNHDA, CDR2 SQIVND (reference sequence). This CDR3 is 13 amino acids long. Trimming removed 3 bases from V and 1 base from J, with 6 bases in between. Here the CDR3 reads CASSIRENTEAFF. DNA of the CDR3: TGTGCCAGTAGTATCAGGGAGAACACTGAAGCTTTCTTT.

Only one count was recorded for this clone. The CDR3 is CASSLAPGQGNTGELFF. Here the CDR3 DNA reads TGTGCCAGCAGCTTAGCTCCGGGACAGGGGAACACCGGGGAGCTGTTTTTT. V is TRBV7-7 and J is TRBJ2-2, with 9 nucleotides matching TRBD1. V shed 0 bases, J shed 1 base, and the junction held 3 bases outside the gene matches. The germline CDR1 and CDR2 sequences are SSHAT and FNYEAQ (reference sequence). The CDR3 is made up of 17 amino acids.

This chain links TRBV6-5 with TRBJ2-7; 9 bases align to TRBD2. The CDR3 is 13 amino acids. Germline values: CDR1 MNHEY, CDR2 SVGAGI. V was pared by 6 bases and J by 8 bases, with 8 bases of the junction left unmatched. CDR3 sequence: CASSPGLAEKQYF. The CDR3 coding sequence is TGTGCCAGCAGCCCGGGACTAGCAGAAAAGCAGTACTTC.

The chain has TRBV10-3 and TRBJ1-3, with D possibly matching TRBD1 (5 bases). Germline CDR1 ENHRY, CDR2 SYGVKD. With 6 bases removed from V and 0 bases from J, the gap between germline ends came to 12 bases. This CDR3 contains 15 residues. The CDR3 DNA sequence: TGTGCCATCAGGACGCGGGGCGCCTCTGGAAACACCATATATTTT. Residues: CAIRTRGASGNTIYF.

The chain joins TRBV5-6 to TRBJ2-7; no definite D call. This CDR3 has 13 amino acids. The V end lost 5 bases, the J end lost 3 bases, and 12 bases lay between the germline ends. The V gene's germline CDR1 is SGHDT and CDR2 YYEEEE. The CDR3 DNA reads as TGTGCCAGCAGGTTGCAGGACGGCTACGAGCAGTACTTC. It encodes CASRLQDGYEQYF. The full variable domain, with the rest looked up from reference TRBV5-6 and TRBJ2-7, is DAGVTQSPTHLIKTRGQQVTLRCSPKSGHDTVSWYQQALGQGPQFIFQYYEEEERQRGNFPDRFSGHQFPNYSSELNVNALLLGDSALYLCASRLQDGYEQYFGPGTRLTVT.

This chain joins TRBV18 and TRBJ1-4, with 8 bases identical to TRBD1. This CDR3 region has 14 residues. V lost 4 bases to trimming and J lost 8 bases; unmatched junction nucleotides: 6. Germline V lookup: CDR1 KGHSH, CDR2 LQKENI. The CDR3 sequence: CASSRGQGLEKLFF. The CDR3, as DNA: TGTGCCAGCTCACGAGGACAGGGTTTGGAAAAACTGTTTTTT.

This rearrangement joins TRBV9 to TRBJ1-2, with 7 bases fitting TRBD1. Germline V lookup: CDR1 SGDLS, CDR2 YYNGEE. Trimming cost V 6 bases and J 1 base; bases outside gene matches: 9. The CDR3 sequence is 15 residues long. The CDR3 region has the DNA TGTGCCAGCACATTTGGGGGACAGAATAACTATGGCTACACCTTC. It encodes CASTFGGQNNYGYTF. Drawing the rest from reference TRBV9 and TRBJ1-2, the complete variable domain is DSGVTQTPKHLITATGQRVTLRCSPRSGDLSVYWYQQSLDQGLQFLIQYYNGEERAKGNILERFSAQQFPDLHSELNLSSLELGDSALYFCASTFGGQNNYGYTFGSGTRLTVV.

This rearrangement joins TRBV7-2 to TRBJ2-2; TRBD1 matches at 8 bases. V dropped 4 bases and J dropped 4; count of bases not matched to a gene: 11. This CDR3 contains 17 residues. Germline V gene lookup returns CDR1 SGHTA and CDR2 FQGNSA. This CDR3 reads CASSYKGTGGGTGELFF. The DNA of the CDR3 is TGTGCCAGCAGCTACAAAGGGACAGGCGGAGGCACCGGGGAGCTGTTTTTT.

A remark on this clone: A far larger clone is just one base off, so this is likely a read error. V and J are TRBV7-3 and TRBJ2-7; TRBD1 matches 7 bases. This CDR3 is 13 amino acids long. The V gene's germline CDR1 is SGHTA and CDR2 FQGTGA. CDR3 DNA sequence: TGTGCCGGCAGCAGGGACAGAGCCTACGAGCAGTACTTC. This codes for CAGSRDRAYEQYF.